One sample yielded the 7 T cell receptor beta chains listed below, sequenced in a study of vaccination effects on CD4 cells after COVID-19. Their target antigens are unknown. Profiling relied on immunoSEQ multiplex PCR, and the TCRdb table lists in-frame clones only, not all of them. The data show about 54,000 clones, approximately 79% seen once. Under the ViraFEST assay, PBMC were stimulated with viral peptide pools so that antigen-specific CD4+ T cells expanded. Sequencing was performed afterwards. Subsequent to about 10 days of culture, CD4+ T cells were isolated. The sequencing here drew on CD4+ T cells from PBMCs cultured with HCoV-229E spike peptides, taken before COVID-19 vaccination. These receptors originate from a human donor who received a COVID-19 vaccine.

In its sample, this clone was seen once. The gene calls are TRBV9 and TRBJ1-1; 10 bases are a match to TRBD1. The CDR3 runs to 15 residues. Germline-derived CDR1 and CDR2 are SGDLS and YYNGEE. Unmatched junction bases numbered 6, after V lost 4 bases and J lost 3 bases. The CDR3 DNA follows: TGTGCCAGCAGCACCAGGGACAGGGGATACACTGAAGCTTTCTTT. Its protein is CASSTRDRGYTEAFF.

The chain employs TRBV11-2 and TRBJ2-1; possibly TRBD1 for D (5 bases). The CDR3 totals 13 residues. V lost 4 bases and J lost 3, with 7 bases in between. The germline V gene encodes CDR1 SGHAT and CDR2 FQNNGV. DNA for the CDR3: TGTGCCAGCAGCTCCCAGGGCTACAATGAGCAGTTCTTC. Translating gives CASSSQGYNEQFF.

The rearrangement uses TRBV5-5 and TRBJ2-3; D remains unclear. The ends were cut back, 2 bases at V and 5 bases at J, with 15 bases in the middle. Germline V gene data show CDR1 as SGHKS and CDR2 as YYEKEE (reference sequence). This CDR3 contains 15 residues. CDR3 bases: TGTGCCAGCAGCTTTAGTCCCCACACACAAGATACGCAGTATTTT. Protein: CASSFSPHTQDTQYF.

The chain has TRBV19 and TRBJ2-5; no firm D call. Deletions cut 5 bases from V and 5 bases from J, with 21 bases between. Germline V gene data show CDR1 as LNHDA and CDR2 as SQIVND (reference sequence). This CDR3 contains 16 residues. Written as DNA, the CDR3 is TGTGCCAGTAGTTTTTCAGGCGTTCCCTCCGTTGAGACCCAGTACTTC. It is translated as CASSFSGVPSVETQYF.

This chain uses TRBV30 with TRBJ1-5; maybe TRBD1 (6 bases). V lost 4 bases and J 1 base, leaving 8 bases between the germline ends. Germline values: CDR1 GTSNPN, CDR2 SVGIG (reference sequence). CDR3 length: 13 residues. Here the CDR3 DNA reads TGTGCCTGGAACAGGGAGAGCAATCAGCCCCAGCATTTT. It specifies CAWNRESNQPQHF. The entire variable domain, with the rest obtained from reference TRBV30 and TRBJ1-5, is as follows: SQTIHQWPATLVQPVGSPLSLECTVEGTSNPNLYWYRQAAGRGLQLLFYSVGIGQISSEVPQNLSASRPQDRQFILSSKKLLLSDSGFYLCAWNRESNQPQHFGDGTRLSIL.

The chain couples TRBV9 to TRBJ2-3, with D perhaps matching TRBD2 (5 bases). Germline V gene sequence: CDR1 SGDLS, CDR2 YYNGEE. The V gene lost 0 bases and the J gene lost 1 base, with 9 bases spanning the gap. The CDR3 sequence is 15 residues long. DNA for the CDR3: TGTGCCAGCAGCGTAGCGAACGGGGGCACAGATACGCAGTATTTT. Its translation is CASSVANGGTDTQYF.

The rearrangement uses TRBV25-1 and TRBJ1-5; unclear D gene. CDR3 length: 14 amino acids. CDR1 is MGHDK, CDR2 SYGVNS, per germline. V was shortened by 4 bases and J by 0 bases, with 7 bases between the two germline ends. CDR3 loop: CASSGGLSNQPQHF. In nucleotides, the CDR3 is TGTGCCAGCAGTGGGGGTCTTAGCAATCAGCCCCAGCATTTT.